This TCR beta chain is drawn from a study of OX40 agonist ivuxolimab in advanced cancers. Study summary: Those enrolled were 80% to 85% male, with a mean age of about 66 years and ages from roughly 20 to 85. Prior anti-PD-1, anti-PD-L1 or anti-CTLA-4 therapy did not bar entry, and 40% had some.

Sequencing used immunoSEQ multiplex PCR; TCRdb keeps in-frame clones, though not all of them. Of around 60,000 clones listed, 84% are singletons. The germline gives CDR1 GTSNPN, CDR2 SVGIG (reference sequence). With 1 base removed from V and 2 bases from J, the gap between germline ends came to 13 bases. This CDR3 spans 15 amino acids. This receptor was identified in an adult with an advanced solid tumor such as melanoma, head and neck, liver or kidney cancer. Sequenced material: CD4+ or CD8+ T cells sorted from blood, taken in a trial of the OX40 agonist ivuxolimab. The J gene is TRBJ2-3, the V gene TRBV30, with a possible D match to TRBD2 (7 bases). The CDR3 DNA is TGTGCCTGGAGTGGGGGGGGCATCCACACAGATACGCAGTATTTT. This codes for CAWSGGGIHTDTQYF. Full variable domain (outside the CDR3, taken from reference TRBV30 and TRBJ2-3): SQTIHQWPATLVQPVGSPLSLECTVEGTSNPNLYWYRQAAGRGLQLLFYSVGIGQISSEVPQNLSASRPQDRQFILSSKKLLLSDSGFYLCAWSGGGIHTDTQYFGPGTRLTVL.